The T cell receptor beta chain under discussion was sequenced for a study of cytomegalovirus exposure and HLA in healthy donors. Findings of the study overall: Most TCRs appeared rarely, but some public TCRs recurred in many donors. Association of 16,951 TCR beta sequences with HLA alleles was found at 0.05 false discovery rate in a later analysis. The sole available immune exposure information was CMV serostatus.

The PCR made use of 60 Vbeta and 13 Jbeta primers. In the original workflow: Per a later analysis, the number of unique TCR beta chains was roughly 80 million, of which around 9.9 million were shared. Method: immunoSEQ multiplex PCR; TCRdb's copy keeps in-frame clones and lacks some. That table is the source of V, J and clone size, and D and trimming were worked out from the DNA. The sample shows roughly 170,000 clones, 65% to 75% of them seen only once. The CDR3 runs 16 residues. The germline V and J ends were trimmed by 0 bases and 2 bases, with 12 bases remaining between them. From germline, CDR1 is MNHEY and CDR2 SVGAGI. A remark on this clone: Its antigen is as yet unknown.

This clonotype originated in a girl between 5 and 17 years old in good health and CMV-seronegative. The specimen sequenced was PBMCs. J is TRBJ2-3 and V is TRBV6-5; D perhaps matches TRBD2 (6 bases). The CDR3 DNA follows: TGTGCCAGCAGTTACTCGTTTGGGGGGAACACAGATACGCAGTATTTT. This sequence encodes CASSYSFGGNTDTQYF.